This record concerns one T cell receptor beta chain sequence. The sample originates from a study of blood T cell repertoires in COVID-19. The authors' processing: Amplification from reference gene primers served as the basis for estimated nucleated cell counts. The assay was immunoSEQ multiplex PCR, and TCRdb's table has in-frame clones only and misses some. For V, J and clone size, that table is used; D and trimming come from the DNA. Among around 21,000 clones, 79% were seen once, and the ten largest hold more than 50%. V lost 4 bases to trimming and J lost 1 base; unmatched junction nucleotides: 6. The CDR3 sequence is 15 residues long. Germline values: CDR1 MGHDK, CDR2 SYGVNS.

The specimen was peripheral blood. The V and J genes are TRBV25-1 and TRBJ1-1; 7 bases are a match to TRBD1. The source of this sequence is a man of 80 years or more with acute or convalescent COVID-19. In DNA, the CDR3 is TGTGCCAGCAGTGCCAACAGGGGCACGAACACTGAAGCTTTCTTT. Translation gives CASSANRGTNTEAFF.